Presented here are 6 T cell receptor beta chains from one specimen sequenced in a study of T cells after yellow fever vaccination. In TCRdb, the 5' RACE reads were re-called with MiXCR into one record per CDR3 protein. The sample holds about 550,000 distinct CDR3 sequences, approximately 21% seen once. This specimen was PBMCs, taken 15 days after the yellow fever booster vaccination. The receptors derive from a man between 25 and 39 years old who received the YFV17D yellow fever vaccine.

The chain uses TRBV7-8 and TRBJ1-5, with unresolved D. The germline gives CDR1 SGHVS, CDR2 FQNEAQ. The CDR3 is made up of 16 amino acids. Trimming removed 6 bases from V and 2 bases from J, with 17 bases in between. CDR3 DNA sequence: TGTGCCAGCAGTTCCGACCGGCTTTGGGGCAATCAGCCCCAGCATTTT. Its protein is CASSSDRLWGNQPQHF.

This clonotype was found a few times. This chain uses TRBV28 with TRBJ2-2; no clear D. Germline loops: CDR1 MDHEN, CDR2 SYDVKM. CDR3 length equals 13 residues. V was cut by 10 bases and J by 2 bases, with 11 bases left in between. CDR3 in DNA: TGTGCCACCATGAACACTAACACCGGGGAGCTGTTTTTT. Translated, it gives CATMNTNTGELFF.

V and J are TRBV6-2 or TRBV6-3 and TRBJ2-6, with 11 bases aligning to TRBD2. The CDR3 length is 18 residues. Germline V gene sequence: CDR1 MNHEY, CDR2 SVGEGT. The V and J ends lost 2 bases and 2 bases, in that order; junction bases with no gene match: 5. This CDR3 is CASSYSPSGRTGANVLTF. The CDR3 DNA reads TGTGCCAGCAGTTACAGTCCTAGCGGGAGGACTGGGGCCAACGTCCTGACTTTC.

The chain uses TRBV28 and TRBJ2-1; TRBD1 matches at 7 bases. This CDR3 has 16 amino acids. CDR1 is MDHEN and CDR2 is SYDVKM in the germline V gene. V dropped 7 bases and J dropped 0; count of bases not matched to a gene: 9. CDR3 sequence: CASNIRGSSSYNEQFF. Here the CDR3 DNA reads TGTGCCAGCAACATCAGGGGGTCCAGCTCCTACAATGAGCAGTTCTTC.

At least ten counts were recorded for this clonotype. The chain is built from TRBV5-1 and TRBJ1-2; unclear D gene. The germline V and J ends were trimmed by 4 bases and 2 bases, with 6 bases remaining between them. This CDR3 has 12 residues. Germline V gene sequence: CDR1 SGHRS, CDR2 YFSETQ. CDR3 residues: CASSRENYGYTF. The CDR3 DNA reads as TGCGCCAGCAGCCGGGAGAACTATGGCTACACCTTC.

In the case of this clonotype: Compared with germline, one end of the junction differs, possibly owing to a read error. J is TRBJ2-2 and V is TRBV6-1, with D tentatively TRBD2 (5 bases). The CDR3 length is 14 residues. Germline V gene sequence: CDR1 MNHNS, CDR2 SASEGT. In nucleotides, the CDR3 is TGTGCCAGCAGAGAACTAGGGAACGCCGGGGAGCTGTTTTTT. It codes for CASRELGNAGELFF.